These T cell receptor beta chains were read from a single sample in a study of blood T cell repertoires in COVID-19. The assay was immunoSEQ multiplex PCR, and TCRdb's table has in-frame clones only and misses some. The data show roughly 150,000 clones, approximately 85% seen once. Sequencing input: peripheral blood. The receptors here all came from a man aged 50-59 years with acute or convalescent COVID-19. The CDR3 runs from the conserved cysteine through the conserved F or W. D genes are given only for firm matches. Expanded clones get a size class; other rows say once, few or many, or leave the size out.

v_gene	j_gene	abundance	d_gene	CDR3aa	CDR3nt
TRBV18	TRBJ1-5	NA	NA	CASSLFQTVPNQPQHF	TGTGCCAGCTCGCTCTTTCAAACAGTTCCCAATCAGCCCCAGCATTTT
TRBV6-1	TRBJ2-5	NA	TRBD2	CASSDGDYAKETQYF	TGTGCCAGCAGTGACGGGGACTATGCTAAAGAGACCCAGTACTTC
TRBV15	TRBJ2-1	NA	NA	CATSSTINEQFF	TGTGCCACCAGCAGTACAATTAATGAGCAGTTCTTC
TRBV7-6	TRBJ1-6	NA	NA	CASSPTGGGGYNSPLHF	TGTGCCAGCAGCCCCACCGGGGGGGGCGGTTATAATTCACCCCTCCACTTT
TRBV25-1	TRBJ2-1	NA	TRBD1	CASSVTGAQGQFF	TGTGCCAGCAGCGTCACAGGGGCCCAAGGGCAGTTCTTC
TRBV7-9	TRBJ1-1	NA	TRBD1	CASSYRQGVSNTEAFF	TGTGCCAGCAGCTACCGACAGGGGGTATCGAACACTGAAGCTTTCTTT
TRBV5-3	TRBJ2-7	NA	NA	CARSPETPSSYEQYF	TGTGCCAGAAGCCCGGAGACCCCTAGCTCCTACGAGCAGTACTTC
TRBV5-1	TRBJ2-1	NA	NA	CASSLDSGGAYNEQFF	TGCGCCAGCAGCTTGGATTCCGGGGGTGCCTACAATGAGCAGTTCTTC
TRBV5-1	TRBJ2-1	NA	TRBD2	CASRLYGGGVSGRSYNEQFF	TGCGCCAGCAGACTGTACGGAGGGGGGGTTAGCGGGAGATCCTACAATGAGCAGTTCTTC
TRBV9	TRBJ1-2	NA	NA	CASSAQTGDYGYTF	TGTGCCAGCAGCGCTCAGACAGGAGACTATGGCTACACCTTC
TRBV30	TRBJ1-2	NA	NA	CAWTSPQGMGGYTF	TGTGCCTGGACCTCCCCACAGGGCATGGGGGGCTACACCTTC
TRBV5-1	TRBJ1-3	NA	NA	CASSWGRPGDTIYF	TGCGCCAGCAGCTGGGGGAGGCCCGGGGACACCATATATTTT
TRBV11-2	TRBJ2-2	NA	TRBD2	CASSQASGRTGELFF	TGTGCCAGCAGCCAAGCCAGCGGGAGGACCGGGGAGCTGTTTTTT
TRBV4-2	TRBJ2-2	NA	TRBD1	CASSQGQGANTGELFF	TGTGCCAGCAGCCAAGGACAGGGGGCGAACACCGGGGAGCTGTTTTTT
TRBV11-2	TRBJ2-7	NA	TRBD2	CASSRTSPYEQYF	TGTGCCAGCAGCCGGACTAGCCCCTACGAGCAGTACTTC
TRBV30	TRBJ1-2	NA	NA	CAWSTAVDGYTF	TGTGCCTGGAGTACAGCGGTGGATGGCTACACCTTC
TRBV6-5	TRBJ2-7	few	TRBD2	CASSYSTSGSSYEQYF	TGTGCCAGCAGTTACTCCACTAGCGGGAGCAGCTACGAGCAGTACTTC
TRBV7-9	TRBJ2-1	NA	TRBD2	CASSLNGRGNEQFF	TGTGCCAGCAGCTTAAATGGGAGGGGCAATGAGCAGTTCTTC
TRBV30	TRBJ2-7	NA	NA	CAWSPHRQLAYEQYF	TGTGCCTGGAGTCCCCACCGGCAACTAGCCTACGAGCAGTACTTC
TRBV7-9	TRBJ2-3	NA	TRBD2	CASSPGAGGPDTQYF	TGTGCCAGCAGCCCCGGGGCGGGAGGGCCAGATACGCAGTATTTT
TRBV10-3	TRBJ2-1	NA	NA	CAISESVSNLYNEQFF	TGTGCCATCAGTGAGTCCGTATCGAACCTATACAATGAGCAGTTCTTC
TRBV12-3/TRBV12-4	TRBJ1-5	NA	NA	CASSTYRAPSHF	TGTGCCAGCAGTACCTACAGGGCCCCAAGCCATTTT
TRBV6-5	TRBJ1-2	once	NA	CASSLRGDYTF	TGTGCCAGCAGTTTACGGGGGGACTACACCTTC
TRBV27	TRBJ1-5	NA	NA	CASSYLGGQPQHF	TGTGCCAGCAGTTATCTCGGAGGTCAGCCCCAGCATTTT
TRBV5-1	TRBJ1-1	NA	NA	CASSLAAGAGNTEAFF	TGCGCCAGCAGCTTGGCCGCAGGTGCCGGGAACACTGAAGCTTTCTTT
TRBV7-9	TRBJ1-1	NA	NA	CASSYYTGTNTEAFF	TGTGCCAGCAGCTACTACACAGGGACGAACACTGAAGCTTTCTTT
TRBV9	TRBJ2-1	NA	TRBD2	CASSVTGTINNEQFF	TGTGCCAGCAGCGTGACCGGGACTATTAACAATGAGCAGTTCTTC
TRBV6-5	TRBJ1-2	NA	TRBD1	CASRRPQGAVYGYTF	TGTGCCAGCAGGCGACCCCAGGGGGCGGTCTATGGCTACACCTTC
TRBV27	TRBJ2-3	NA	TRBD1	CASSLSQVDYRGTRDTQYF	TGTGCCAGCAGTTTATCCCAGGTAGACTACAGGGGGACCAGAGATACGCAGTATTTT
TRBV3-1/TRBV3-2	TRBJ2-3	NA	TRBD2	CASSQDGSGTSSYF	TGTGCCAGCAGCCAAGACGGCAGCGGGACTAGCTCGTATTTT
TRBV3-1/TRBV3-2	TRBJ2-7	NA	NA	CASSQVWSRGGLPEQYF	TGTGCCAGCAGCCAAGTTTGGTCAAGGGGGGGCCTTCCCGAGCAGTACTTC
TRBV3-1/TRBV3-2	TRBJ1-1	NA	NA	CASSQLSQGAFF	TGTGCCAGCAGCCAACTATCCCAGGGGGCTTTCTTT
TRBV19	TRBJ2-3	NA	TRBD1	CASSSRGQGEDTQYF	TGTGCCAGTAGTTCCCGGGGACAGGGGGAAGATACGCAGTATTTT
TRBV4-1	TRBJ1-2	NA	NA	CASSQEGRTVYGYTF	TGCGCCAGCAGCCAAGAGGGCCGAACCGTCTATGGCTACACCTTC
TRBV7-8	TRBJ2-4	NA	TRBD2	CASSTGGAVSIQYF	TGTGCCAGCAGCACCGGGGGGGCCGTATCCATTCAGTACTTC
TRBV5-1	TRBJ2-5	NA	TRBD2	CASSWTPSGGAGETQYF	TGCGCCAGCAGCTGGACCCCGAGCGGGGGGGCCGGGGAGACCCAGTACTTC
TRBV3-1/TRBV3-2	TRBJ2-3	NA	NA	CASSQPSYGAQYF	TGTGCCAGCAGCCAGCCCTCTTACGGTGCGCAGTATTTT
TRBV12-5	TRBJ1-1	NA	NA	CASGGVGVNTEAFF	TGTGCTAGTGGGGGCGTGGGTGTGAACACTGAAGCTTTCTTT
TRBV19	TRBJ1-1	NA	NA	CASTRHLNTEAFF	TGTGCCAGTACCAGACACCTAAACACTGAAGCTTTCTTT
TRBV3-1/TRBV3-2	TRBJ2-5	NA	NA	CASSLLGSLETQYF	TGTGCCAGCAGCCTCCTGGGCAGTTTAGAGACCCAGTACTTC
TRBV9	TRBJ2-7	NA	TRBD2	CASTPIPGLGGETSYEQYF	TGTGCCAGCACCCCTATTCCGGGACTTGGGGGGGAAACGTCCTACGAGCAGTACTTC
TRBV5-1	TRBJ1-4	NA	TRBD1	CASSLADRGRLRGNEKLFF	TGCGCCAGCAGCTTGGCGGACAGGGGGCGTCTCAGGGGTAATGAAAAACTGTTTTTT
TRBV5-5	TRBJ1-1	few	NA	CASSLDTNTEAFF	TGTGCCAGCAGCTTGGACACGAACACTGAAGCTTTCTTT
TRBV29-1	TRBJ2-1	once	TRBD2	CSVRPMPGGPLGEQFF	TGCAGCGTTCGCCCGATGCCGGGGGGGCCGTTGGGTGAGCAGTTCTTC
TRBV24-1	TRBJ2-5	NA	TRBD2	CATSGASSGSQYF	TGTGCCACCAGTGGGGCCTCTAGCGGGAGCCAGTACTTC
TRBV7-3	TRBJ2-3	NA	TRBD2	CASSMRTSTDTQYF	TGTGCCAGCAGCATGAGGACTAGCACGGATACGCAGTATTTT
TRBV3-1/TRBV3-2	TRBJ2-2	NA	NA	CASSQARFTGELFF	TGTGCCAGCAGCCAAGCACGGTTCACCGGGGAGCTGTTTTTT
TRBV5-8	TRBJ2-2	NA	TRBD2	CASSHRLAVNSNTGELFF	TGTGCCAGCAGCCACCGACTAGCGGTGAACTCGAACACCGGGGAGCTGTTTTTT
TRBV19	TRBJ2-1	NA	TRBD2	CASSHAAGWHNEQFF	TGTGCCAGTAGTCATGCAGCGGGATGGCACAATGAGCAGTTCTTC
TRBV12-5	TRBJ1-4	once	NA	CASGLVRRRTNEKLFF	TGTGCTAGTGGTTTGGTACGCAGAAGAACTAATGAAAAACTGTTTTTT
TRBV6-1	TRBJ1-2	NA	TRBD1	CASSEPTGENYGYTF	TGTGCCAGCAGTGAACCTACAGGGGAAAACTATGGCTACACCTTC
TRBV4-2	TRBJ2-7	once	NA	CASSQDLAGIYEQYF	TGTGCCAGCAGCCAAGACTTGGCAGGAATCTACGAGCAGTACTTC
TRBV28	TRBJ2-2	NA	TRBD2	CASSFRGLAGLGTGELFF	TGTGCCAGCAGTTTCCGCGGCCTAGCGGGATTGGGCACCGGGGAGCTGTTTTTT
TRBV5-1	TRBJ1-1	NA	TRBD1	CASSLGQGYTEAFF	TGCGCCAGCAGCTTGGGACAGGGGTACACTGAAGCTTTCTTT
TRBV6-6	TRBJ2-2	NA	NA	CASSYFSSTGELFF	TGTGCCAGCAGTTACTTCAGTTCCACCGGGGAGCTGTTTTTT
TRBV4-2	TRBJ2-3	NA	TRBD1	CASSLGTGTRTDTQYF	TGTGCCAGCAGCCTAGGGACAGGGACCCGCACAGATACGCAGTATTTT
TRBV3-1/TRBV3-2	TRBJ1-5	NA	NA	CASSQTGGAQPQHF	TGTGCCAGCAGCCAAACGGGGGGGGCTCAGCCCCAGCATTTT